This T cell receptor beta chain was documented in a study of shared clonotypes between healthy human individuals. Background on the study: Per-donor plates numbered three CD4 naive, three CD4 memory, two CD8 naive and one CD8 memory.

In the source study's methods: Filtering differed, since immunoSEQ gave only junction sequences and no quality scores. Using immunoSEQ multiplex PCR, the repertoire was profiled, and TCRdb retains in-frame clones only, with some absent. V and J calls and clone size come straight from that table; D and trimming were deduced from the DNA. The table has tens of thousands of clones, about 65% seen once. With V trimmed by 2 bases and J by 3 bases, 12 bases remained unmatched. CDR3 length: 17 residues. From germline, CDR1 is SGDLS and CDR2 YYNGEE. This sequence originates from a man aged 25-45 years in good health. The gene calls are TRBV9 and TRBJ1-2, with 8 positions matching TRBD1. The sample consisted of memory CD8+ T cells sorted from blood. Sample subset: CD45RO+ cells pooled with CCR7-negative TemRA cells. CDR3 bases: TGTGCCAGCAGCGTCCGGGGGCAGGGGGCGTTGGACTATGGCTACACCTTC. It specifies CASSVRGQGALDYGYTF.